One and the same sample provided the 2 T cell receptor beta chains below, sequenced in a study of OX40 agonist ivuxolimab in advanced cancers. Sequencing used immunoSEQ multiplex PCR; TCRdb keeps in-frame clones, though not all of them. The top ten hold about 4% of the sample, which has 65,000 to 75,000 clones, 80% to 90% seen once. Here the sequenced sample was CD4+ or CD8+ T cells sorted from blood, taken in a trial of the OX40 agonist ivuxolimab. All receptors derive from an adult with an advanced solid tumor such as melanoma, head and neck, liver or kidney cancer.

This chain connects TRBV19 to TRBJ1-2; a weak D match, TRBD1 (6 bases). CDR1 is LNHDA and CDR2 is SQIVND in the germline V gene (reference sequence). The CDR3 contains 14 residues. The V gene lost 1 base and the J gene lost 4 bases, with 10 bases spanning the gap. CDR3 in DNA: TGTGCCAGTAGTATAGTACAGGGAACCTATGGCTACACCTTC. This sequence encodes CASSIVQGTYGYTF.

This sequence joins TRBV19 and TRBJ2-3; D might be TRBD2 (5 bases). V lost 5 bases to trimming and J lost 4 bases, with 16 bases between them. Germline lookup yields CDR1 LNHDA and CDR2 SQIVND (reference sequence). The CDR3 has 15 amino acids. The CDR3 here is CASSPPLWGADTQYF. The CDR3, as DNA: TGTGCCAGTAGTCCCCCCCTATGGGGAGCAGATACGCAGTATTTT.